The entry below describes one TCR beta chain. The data originate from a study of blood T cell repertoires in COVID-19. On the study more broadly: Some COVID-19 samples were acute and others convalescent; all came from the United States, Italy and Spain. T cells, B-cell-depleted T cells, or PBMCs supplied cDNA or gDNA.

The CDR3 consists of 13 residues. Germline V CDR1 and CDR2: GTSNPN, SVGIG (reference sequence). With V trimmed by 2 bases and J by 4 bases, 4 bases remained unmatched. The repertoire was sequenced with immunoSEQ multiplex PCR; TCRdb's copy has only in-frame clones and lacks some. Seen here are about 42,000 clones, 80% to 90% observed once, and the top ten hold less than 15%. The specimen sequenced was peripheral blood. The receptor was derived from a woman between 70 and 85 years old in a cohort sampled during active COVID-19. The rearrangement joins TRBV30 to TRBJ1-1; 7 positions match TRBD1. The CDR3 here is CAWSTGAGTEAFF. The CDR3 DNA reads as TGTGCCTGGAGTACAGGGGCTGGCACTGAAGCTTTCTTT.